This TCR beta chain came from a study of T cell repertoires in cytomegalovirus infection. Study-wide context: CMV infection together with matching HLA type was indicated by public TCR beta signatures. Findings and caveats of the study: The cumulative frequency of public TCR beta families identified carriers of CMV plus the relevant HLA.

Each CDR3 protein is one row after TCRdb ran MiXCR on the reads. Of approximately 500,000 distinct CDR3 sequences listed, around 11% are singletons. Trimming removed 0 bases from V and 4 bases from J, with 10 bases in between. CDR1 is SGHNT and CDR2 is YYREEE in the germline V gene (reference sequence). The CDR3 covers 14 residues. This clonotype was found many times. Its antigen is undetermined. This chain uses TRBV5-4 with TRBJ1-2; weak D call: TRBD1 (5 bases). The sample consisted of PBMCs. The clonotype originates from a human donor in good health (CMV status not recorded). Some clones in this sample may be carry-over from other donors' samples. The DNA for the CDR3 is TGTGCCAGCAGCTTGGCAGGGAGTCGCTATGGCTACACCTTC. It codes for CASSLAGSRYGYTF.